Detailed here is one T cell receptor (beta chain). CDR3 length: 14 amino acids. Germline CDR1 and CDR2: SGHNT and YYREEE (reference sequence). The trim removed 3 bases at V and 4 bases at J, leaving 1 base unmatched. This specimen comes from a study of blood T cell repertoires in COVID-19. Here immunoSEQ multiplex PCR was the method, and the copy in TCRdb shows in-frame clones only, minus some. The top ten hold around 4% of the sample, which has almost 250,000 clones, around 89% seen once. Sequenced input: PBMCs or T cells enriched from blood (not recorded which). The TCR originated in a young woman who had recovered from COVID-19. The chain couples TRBV5-4 to TRBJ2-3; 11 nucleotides line up with TRBD1. CDR3 nucleotide sequence: TGTGCCAGCAGCTGGGACAGGGGGGCAGATACGCAGTATTTT. It encodes CASSWDRGADTQYF. The entire variable domain, with the rest obtained from reference TRBV5-4 and TRBJ2-3, is as follows: ETGVTQSPTHLIKTRGQQVTLRCSSQSGHNTVSWYQQALGQGPQFIFQYYREEENGRGNFPPRFSGLQFPNYSSELNVNALELDDSALYLCASSWDRGADTQYFGPGTRLTVL.